This is a list of T cell receptor beta chains from one sample in a study of blood T cell repertoires in COVID-19. Profiling relied on immunoSEQ multiplex PCR, and the TCRdb table lists in-frame clones only, not all of them. The sample lists 150,000 to 200,000 clones, over 70% occurring once. What was sequenced was PBMCs or T cells enriched from blood (not recorded which). The receptors stem from a man aged 45-65 years who had recovered from COVID-19. Both conserved end residues are part of each CDR3. Each record gives: D gene, clone size, V gene, J gene, CDR3 DNA, CDR3 protein. A D gene is named only where the DNA matches it firmly. Part of the rows lack a size; the others show once, few, many or a class for expanded clones.

TRBD2	NA	TRBV27	TRBJ2-7	TGTGCCAGCAACCCTAGCGGGGGGGATTACTCCTACGAGCAGTACTTC	CASNPSGGDYSYEQYF
NA	once	TRBV5-1	TRBJ1-2	TGCGCCAGCAGCTTGGAGGACTTATCCCATGGCTACACCTTC	CASSLEDLSHGYTF
NA	few	TRBV6-2/TRBV6-3	TRBJ1-1	TGTGCCAGCAGTTACTCAAACAGAAACACTGAAGCTTTCTTT	CASSYSNRNTEAFF
TRBD1	NA	TRBV6-2/TRBV6-3	TRBJ1-1	TGTGCCAGCAGTTTACAGGGGCTGGGGGCTGAAGCTTTCTTT	CASSLQGLGAEAFF
TRBD2	once	TRBV2	TRBJ2-3	TGTGCCAGCAGGGCCAGCGGGGGGGGCACAGATACGCAGTATTTT	CASRASGGGTDTQYF
NA	NA	TRBV20-1	TRBJ2-7	TGCAGTGCTCTCCAGGGAGGCGAGCAGTACTTC	CSALQGGEQYF
NA	NA	TRBV5-4	TRBJ2-3	TGTGCCAGCAGCTTGGATCGACTCGGCACAGATACGCAGTATTTT	CASSLDRLGTDTQYF
NA	NA	TRBV7-9	TRBJ2-6	TGTGCCAGCAGCTCCTCGCGGCGGGGCAGATTCTCTGGGGCCAACGTCCTGACTTTC	CASSSSRRGRFSGANVLTF
NA	NA	TRBV12-5	TRBJ2-7	TGTGCTAGTGGTTTGATACCCCCAGGGGCTAGCTTGGAGGCGTACGAGCAGTACTTC	CASGLIPPGASLEAYEQYF
TRBD1	NA	TRBV5-5	TRBJ1-6	TGTGCCAGCAGCTTGGTACAGGGGGTGAAGAATTCACCCCTCCACTTT	CASSLVQGVKNSPLHF
TRBD1	NA	TRBV7-6	TRBJ1-5	TGTGCCAGCAGCTTAGACGACAGGGCGGTCTATCAGCCCCAGCATTTT	CASSLDDRAVYQPQHF
TRBD1	NA	TRBV28	TRBJ2-3	TGTGCCAGCAGTTTCGACAGGGGGACGGGCACAGATACGCAGTATTTT	CASSFDRGTGTDTQYF
TRBD2	NA	TRBV6-6	TRBJ2-2	TGTGCCAGCAGTCCCCGGTTAGCGGGGGCTCCGGAAGTCGGGGAGCTGTTTTTT	CASSPRLAGAPEVGELFF
NA	NA	TRBV19	TRBJ1-1	TGTGCCAGTAGTATCACGGTCATGAACACTGAAGCTTTCTTT	CASSITVMNTEAFF
NA	NA	TRBV29-1	TRBJ2-2	TGCAGCGTCGAACAGGGGAACACCGGGGAGCTGTTTTTT	CSVEQGNTGELFF
NA	NA	TRBV6-5	TRBJ2-2	TGTGCCAGCAGTTACGGGGCTTACACCGGGGAGCTGTTTTTT	CASSYGAYTGELFF
NA	NA	TRBV6-5	TRBJ1-5	TGTGCCAGCAGTTCAAAGCCAGGGTTTGGGGATCAGCCCCAGCATTTT	CASSSKPGFGDQPQHF
NA	NA	TRBV5-1	TRBJ1-1	TGCGCCAGTGGGCGGGAGGTGAACACTGAAGCTTTCTTT	CASGREVNTEAFF
NA	few	TRBV27	TRBJ2-1	TGTGCCAGTGCAGACTCTACGAGCTCCTACAATGAGCAGTTCTTC	CASADSTSSYNEQFF
NA	NA	TRBV9	TRBJ1-3	TGTGCCAGCAGCGACCGACAGTCTGGAAACACCATATATTTT	CASSDRQSGNTIYF
NA	NA	TRBV28	TRBJ1-4	TGTGCCAGCAGTTTACAGGGATGGGGTGAAAAACTGTTTTTT	CASSLQGWGEKLFF
TRBD2	NA	TRBV5-4	TRBJ2-2	TGTGCCAGCAGCTTGTTAACTAGCGGTGGTGTGCGGGAGCTGTTTTTT	CASSLLTSGGVRELFF
NA	NA	TRBV30	TRBJ2-7	TGTGCCTGGAGTCGGACATCCTACGAGCAGTACTTC	CAWSRTSYEQYF
NA	NA	TRBV12-5	TRBJ1-1	TGTGCTAGTGGTTTGTATGGGGCCGTGAACACTGAAGCTTTCTTT	CASGLYGAVNTEAFF
TRBD1	NA	TRBV2	TRBJ1-2	TGTGCCAGCAGTGATCCAGGGGGAGATGGCTACACCTTC	CASSDPGGDGYTF
TRBD1	NA	TRBV28	TRBJ1-5	TGTGCCAGCAGTCCTCGACAGGGAGGCAATCAGCCCCAGCATTTT	CASSPRQGGNQPQHF
NA	NA	TRBV28	TRBJ1-5	TGTGCCAGCAGTTTAGAGTTGTTTCAGCCCCAGCATTTT	CASSLELFQPQHF
TRBD1	few	TRBV29-1	TRBJ1-2	TGCAGCGCCGAAGGGGACAGGGGGCACTATGGCTACACCTTC	CSAEGDRGHYGYTF
NA	many	TRBV29-1	TRBJ2-1	TGCAGCGTCCCCAAGCTAGCAGGGGATTACAATGAGCAGTTCTTC	CSVPKLAGDYNEQFF
NA	NA	TRBV9	TRBJ1-5	TGTGCCAGCAGCGGGGCTCCAAATCAGCCCCAGCATTTT	CASSGAPNQPQHF
NA	NA	TRBV6-2/TRBV6-3	TRBJ2-7	TGTGCCAGCAGCGCCTTGGGGCAGAGGTCCGAGCAGTACTTC	CASSALGQRSEQYF
TRBD1	NA	TRBV4-1	TRBJ2-5	TGCGCCAGCAGCCCGTGGACAGGGGGGGAGACCCAGTACTTC	CASSPWTGGETQYF
NA	NA	TRBV4-1	TRBJ2-1	TGCGCCAGCAGCCCCCCGGGGTTTGGGTCCTACAATGAGCAGTTCTTC	CASSPPGFGSYNEQFF
NA	once	TRBV19	TRBJ2-7	TGTGCCAGTAGTAATCAGGGCATCTACGAGCAGTACTTC	CASSNQGIYEQYF
NA	once	TRBV5-6	TRBJ2-7	TGTGCCAGCAGCGAGGTCGTGCGGGACTTTCTCTCCTACGAGCAGTACTTC	CASSEVVRDFLSYEQYF
NA	NA	TRBV7-9	TRBJ2-1	TGTGCCAGCAGCTTAGGGCAGACTAATAATGAGCAGTTCTTC	CASSLGQTNNEQFF
TRBD1	NA	TRBV24-1	TRBJ1-4	TGTGCCACCAGTGATCCCCGTCCAGGGGGTGGTGAAAAACTGTTTTTT	CATSDPRPGGGEKLFF
TRBD1	once	TRBV7-9	TRBJ1-5	TGTGCCAGCAGCTTAGGATCCGGGACAGGGACCAATCAGCCCCAGCATTTT	CASSLGSGTGTNQPQHF
TRBD2	NA	TRBV7-3	TRBJ2-2	TGTGCCAGCAGAGCGGGGTCGGGCGGGGAGCTGTTTTTT	CASRAGSGGELFF
TRBD1	NA	TRBV7-7	TRBJ2-2	TGTGCCAGCAGTGCCGACAGGGCGAACACCGGGGAGCTGTTTTTT	CASSADRANTGELFF
TRBD1	NA	TRBV6-5	TRBJ1-6	TGTGCCAGCAATCAGGGGGGTTCACCCCTCCACTTT	CASNQGGSPLHF
TRBD1	NA	TRBV12-3/TRBV12-4	TRBJ1-2	TGTGCCAGCAGTTTAGGGACAGGGGGCGGCTACACCTTC	CASSLGTGGGYTF
TRBD1	NA	TRBV5-1	TRBJ2-3	TGCGCCAGCAGCTTGGGCCCACAGGGGGCCACAGATACGCAGTATTTT	CASSLGPQGATDTQYF
TRBD2	once	TRBV28	TRBJ2-3	TGTGCCAGCAGTCCTAGGGGAGTAGCGGGAAAAAACACAGATACGCAGTATTTT	CASSPRGVAGKNTDTQYF
TRBD2	few	TRBV28	TRBJ2-3	TGTGCCACCCAATATAGCGGGCCCGGTGGCGTAACGCAGTATTTT	CATQYSGPGGVTQYF
NA	NA	TRBV19	TRBJ2-2	TGTGCCAGTAGCGCCGACTTCAGGGGTGGGGACACCGGGGAGCTGTTTTTT	CASSADFRGGDTGELFF